This TCR beta chain was captured by sequencing in a study of T cell repertoires in cytomegalovirus infection. TCRdb reprocessed the reads via MiXCR and lists one record per CDR3 protein. The repertoire consists of about 440,000 distinct CDR3 sequences, with under 40% occurring once and the leading ten covering roughly 15%. J lost 5 bases, V lost 0 bases, and 8 bases had no gene match. Germline CDR1 is DFQATT and CDR2 is SNEGSKA (reference sequence). The CDR3 loop spans 16 amino acids. The sample holds a few counts of this clonotype. Sequencing was carried out using PBMCs. V is TRBV20-1 and J is TRBJ2-5; 11 positions agree with TRBD2. The receptor was derived from a human donor in good health (CMV status not recorded). Some clones in this sample may be carry-over from other donors' samples. CDR3 region: CSARDALAGGPETQYF. The CDR3 region has the DNA TGCAGTGCTAGAGACGCTCTAGCGGGGGGCCCGGAGACCCAGTACTTC.